This is a list of T cell receptor beta chains from one sample in a study of STAT5B mutations in CD4+ large granular lymphocyte leukemia. Libraries were prepared by immunoSEQ multiplex PCR; TCRdb keeps only in-frame clonotypes and omits some of them. The repertoire holds about 50,000 clones, with about four fifths as singletons. The material sequenced was CD4+ T cells from blood buffy coats. These receptors were collected from a human donor in good health. Both conserved end residues are part of each CDR3. The order of the fields is clone size, D gene, CDR3 length, V gene, J gene, CDR3 DNA, CDR3 protein. The D gene is left open where the match is weak. Size is omitted from some rows. Given values are once, few, many or a class for expanded clones.

abundance: few
d_gene: -
len: 12
v_gene: TRBV7-9
j_gene: TRBJ1-2
CDR3nt: TGTGCCAGCAGCTCCGGGACTTATGGCTACACCTTC
CDR3aa: CASSSGTYGYTF

abundance: -
d_gene: -
len: 16
v_gene: TRBV11-3
j_gene: TRBJ1-6
CDR3nt: TGTGCCAGCAGCTCTGCGGGGGGGGTCCGTAATTCACCCCTCCACTTT
CDR3aa: CASSSAGGVRNSPLHF

abundance: -
d_gene: TRBD1
len: 15
v_gene: TRBV6-5
j_gene: TRBJ2-3
CDR3nt: TGTGCCGCTGGGACAGGAGCAGCTAGCACAGATACGCAGTATTTT
CDR3aa: CAAGTGAASTDTQYF

abundance: -
d_gene: -
len: 11
v_gene: TRBV20-1
j_gene: TRBJ2-5
CDR3nt: TGCAGAGCCCGTGGGGGGGAGACCCAGTACTTC
CDR3aa: CRARGGETQYF

abundance: -
d_gene: TRBD1
len: 15
v_gene: TRBV9
j_gene: TRBJ2-3
CDR3nt: TGTGCCAGCAGCGTTTTGGACAGGGGCGGAGATACGCAGTATTTT
CDR3aa: CASSVLDRGGDTQYF

abundance: -
d_gene: TRBD2
len: 14
v_gene: TRBV27
j_gene: TRBJ2-1
CDR3nt: TGTGCCAGCTCCCAAGCGGGACGGACATCTGGGCAGTTCTTC
CDR3aa: CASSQAGRTSGQFF

abundance: -
d_gene: -
len: 14
v_gene: TRBV2
j_gene: TRBJ2-5
CDR3nt: TGTGCCAGCCCCTCGGCCGACAGCCAAGAGACCCAGTACTTC
CDR3aa: CASPSADSQETQYF

abundance: -
d_gene: TRBD1
len: 13
v_gene: TRBV5-1
j_gene: TRBJ1-4
CDR3nt: TGCGCCAGTTCAGGGGGACGAAATGAAAAACTGTTTTTT
CDR3aa: CASSGGRNEKLFF

abundance: -
d_gene: -
len: 16
v_gene: TRBV21-1
j_gene: TRBJ2-7
CDR3nt: TGTGCCAGCACCCCCCTAGCGGGAGGGTGTAGGTACGAGCAGTACTTC
CDR3aa: CASTPLAGGCRYEQYF

abundance: -
d_gene: -
len: 13
v_gene: TRBV9
j_gene: TRBJ2-1
CDR3nt: TGTGCCAGCAGCGTATTCTGGGGACGTGAGCAGTTCTTC
CDR3aa: CASSVFWGREQFF

abundance: -
d_gene: -
len: 15
v_gene: TRBV14
j_gene: TRBJ1-4
CDR3nt: TGTGCCAGCAGCCGCGGATCCGCAACTAATGAAAAACTGTTTTTT
CDR3aa: CASSRGSATNEKLFF

abundance: -
d_gene: -
len: 15
v_gene: TRBV5-1
j_gene: TRBJ2-6
CDR3nt: TGCGCCAGCAGCCCCCGGGGCGCTGGGGCCAACGTCCTGACTTTC
CDR3aa: CASSPRGAGANVLTF

abundance: -
d_gene: -
len: 15
v_gene: TRBV28
j_gene: TRBJ1-5
CDR3nt: TGTGCCAGCAGTTCAGCCGGGACAAACCGTCAGCCCCAGCATTTT
CDR3aa: CASSSAGTNRQPQHF

abundance: few
d_gene: -
len: 12
v_gene: TRBV16
j_gene: TRBJ2-7
CDR3nt: TGTGCCAGCAGCCAATCGGGCTACGAGCAGTACTTC
CDR3aa: CASSQSGYEQYF

abundance: -
d_gene: TRBD1
len: 14
v_gene: TRBV9
j_gene: TRBJ2-7
CDR3nt: TGTGCCAGCAGCCTCGGACAGGAACCCTACGAGCAGTACTTC
CDR3aa: CASSLGQEPYEQYF

abundance: once
d_gene: -
len: 14
v_gene: TRBV6-1
j_gene: TRBJ1-2
CDR3nt: TGTGCCAGCAGTGAAGGGCCAGCTAACTATGGCTACACCTTC
CDR3aa: CASSEGPANYGYTF

abundance: -
d_gene: TRBD2
len: 17
v_gene: TRBV2
j_gene: TRBJ2-7
CDR3nt: TGTGCCAGCAGTGTAAGGACTAGCGGGAGAATCCCCTACGAGCAGTACTTC
CDR3aa: CASSVRTSGRIPYEQYF

abundance: -
d_gene: -
len: 13
v_gene: TRBV30
j_gene: TRBJ1-5
CDR3nt: TGTGCCTGGAGTTTGGCGACAGATCAGCCCCAGCATTTT
CDR3aa: CAWSLATDQPQHF

abundance: -
d_gene: -
len: 12
v_gene: TRBV6-5
j_gene: TRBJ1-1
CDR3nt: TGTGCCAGCAGTCCCCGGGCTGAAGCAGCTTTCTTT
CDR3aa: CASSPRAEAAFF

abundance: -
d_gene: TRBD2
len: 16
v_gene: TRBV30
j_gene: TRBJ2-5
CDR3nt: TGTGCCTGGAGTCCCGGAGCGGGGGGCTACTTGGAGACCCAGTACTTC
CDR3aa: CAWSPGAGGYLETQYF

abundance: few
d_gene: -
len: 14
v_gene: TRBV9
j_gene: TRBJ1-1
CDR3nt: TGTGCCAGCAGCGTGGGGACTCACCCCACTGAAGCTTTCTTT
CDR3aa: CASSVGTHPTEAFF

abundance: few
d_gene: TRBD1
len: 16
v_gene: TRBV10-2
j_gene: TRBJ1-1
CDR3nt: TGCGCCAGCAGTGAGTCTCGCGGCAGGGGGTATAGTGAAGCTTTCTTT
CDR3aa: CASSESRGRGYSEAFF

abundance: -
d_gene: -
len: 12
v_gene: TRBV5-6
j_gene: TRBJ2-5
CDR3nt: TGTGCCAGCAGCTTCCGGGGGATAGCTTGGTACTTC
CDR3aa: CASSFRGIAWYF

abundance: -
d_gene: TRBD2
len: 15
v_gene: TRBV5-1
j_gene: TRBJ2-5
CDR3nt: TGCGCCAGCAGCTTGGCCGGGAGGCGGCAAGAGACCCAGTACTTC
CDR3aa: CASSLAGRRQETQYF

abundance: -
d_gene: -
len: 16
v_gene: TRBV11-3
j_gene: TRBJ1-3
CDR3nt: TGTGCCAGCAGCTTAGAGAGCAGGCGAGGAGGAAACACCATATATTTT
CDR3aa: CASSLESRRGGNTIYF

abundance: -
d_gene: TRBD1
len: 18
v_gene: TRBV5-1
j_gene: TRBJ1-2
CDR3nt: TGCGCCAGCAGCTTGAGGACCCCGACAGGGCCCTTCCTCTATGGCTACACCTTC
CDR3aa: CASSLRTPTGPFLYGYTF

abundance: -
d_gene: -
len: 15
v_gene: TRBV30
j_gene: TRBJ2-2
CDR3nt: TGTGCCCTAGGTTTAGGACGGTCGAACACCGGGGAGCTGTTTTTT
CDR3aa: CALGLGRSNTGELFF

abundance: -
d_gene: -
len: 13
v_gene: TRBV6-5
j_gene: TRBJ2-7
CDR3nt: TGTGCCAGCAGTTACCGGACATCCTACGAGCAGTACTTC
CDR3aa: CASSYRTSYEQYF

abundance: -
d_gene: -
len: 12
v_gene: TRBV15
j_gene: TRBJ2-3
CDR3nt: TGTGCCACCAGCCCAGCGACAGATACGCAGTATTTT
CDR3aa: CATSPATDTQYF